This T cell receptor beta chain emerged from a study of T cell responses to AZD1222 COVID-19 vaccine. Study information: Pooled together were second doses at about 4 or about 12 weeks.

This clone was detected only a few times. Other DNA sequences in the sample encode the same CDR3. Clones were read by immunoSEQ multiplex PCR, and TCRdb kept only the in-frame ones, dropping some. Of 110,000 to 150,000 clones in the sample, about 94% are singletons; the top ten hold less than 6.5%. The CDR3 length is 13 residues. Germline values: CDR1 MNHNS, CDR2 SASEGT. V dropped 3 bases and J dropped 4 bases, with 6 bases sitting between them. The chain recombines TRBV6-1 with TRBJ2-2; D is ambiguous. This sequence was found in an adult in good health. Sequenced material: peripheral blood, taken on day 0 of AZD1222 vaccination. For the CDR3, the DNA is TGTGCCAGCAGTGACGACGGCACCGGGGAGCTGTTTTTT. The encoded protein is CASSDDGTGELFF.